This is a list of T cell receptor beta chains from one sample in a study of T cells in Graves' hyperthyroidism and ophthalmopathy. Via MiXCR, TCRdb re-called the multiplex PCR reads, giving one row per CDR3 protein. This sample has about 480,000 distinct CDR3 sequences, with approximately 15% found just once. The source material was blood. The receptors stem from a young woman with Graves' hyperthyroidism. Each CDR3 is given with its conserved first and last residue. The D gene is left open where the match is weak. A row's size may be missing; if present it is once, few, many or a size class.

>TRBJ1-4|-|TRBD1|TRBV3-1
CASSPGTGATNEKLFF
TGTGCCAGCAGCCCCGGGACAGGGGCAACTAATGAAAAACTGTTTTTT
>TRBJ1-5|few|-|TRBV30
CAWSARSTGYNQPQHF
TGTGCCTGGAGTGCCCGATCGACGGGCTACAATCAGCCCCAGCATTTT
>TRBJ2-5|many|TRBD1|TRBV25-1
CASSERTGREETQYF
TGTGCCAGCAGTGAACGGACAGGTCGAGAAGAGACCCAGTACTTC
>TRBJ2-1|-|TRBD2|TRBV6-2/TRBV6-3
CASSFLAGVTNEQFF
TGTGCCAGCAGTTTTCTAGCGGGAGTGACAAATGAGCAGTTCTTC
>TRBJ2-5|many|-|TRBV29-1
CSVGRGGETQYF
TGCAGCGTTGGTCGTGGGGGAGAGACCCAGTACTTC
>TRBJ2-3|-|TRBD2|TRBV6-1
CASSPGLARDTQYF
TGTGCCAGCAGTCCAGGACTAGCTAGGGATACGCAGTATTTT
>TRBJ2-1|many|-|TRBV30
CAWSRGAYNEQFF
TGTGCCTGGAGTCGAGGGGCCTACAATGAGCAGTTCTTC
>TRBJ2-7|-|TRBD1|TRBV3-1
CASSPDRARTISYEQYF
TGTGCCAGCAGCCCAGACAGGGCACGTACGATCTCCTACGAGCAGTACTTC
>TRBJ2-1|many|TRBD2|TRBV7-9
CASSLASGRYNEQFF
TGTGCCAGCAGCTTAGCTAGCGGGAGGTACAATGAGCAGTTCTTC
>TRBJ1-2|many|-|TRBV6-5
CASSYLVGGYYGYTF
TGTGCCAGCAGTTATCTCGTGGGGGGTTACTATGGCTACACCTTC
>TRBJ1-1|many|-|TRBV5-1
CASSSPGVSAFF
TGCGCCAGCAGCTCCCCAGGGGTGAGTGCTTTCTTT
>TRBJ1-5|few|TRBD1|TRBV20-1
CSARVGTESNQPQHF
TGCAGTGCTAGAGTCGGGACAGAGAGCAATCAGCCCCAGCATTTT
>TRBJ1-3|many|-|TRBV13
CASSLTRNTIYF
TGTGCCAGCAGTTTGACCCGAAACACCATATATTTT
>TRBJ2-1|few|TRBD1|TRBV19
CASSMYRGRTYNEQFF
TGTGCCAGTAGTATGTACAGGGGCAGGACTTACAATGAGCAGTTCTTC
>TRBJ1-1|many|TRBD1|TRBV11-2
CASSTGGYTEAFF
TGTGCCAGCAGCACAGGGGGCTACACTGAAGCTTTCTTT
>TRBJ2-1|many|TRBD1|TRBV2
CASRDRGLYNEQFF
TGTGCCAGCCGAGACAGGGGGTTGTACAATGAGCAGTTCTTC
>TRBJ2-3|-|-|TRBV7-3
CASSPDRFTDTQYF
TGTGCCAGCAGTCCGGACAGATTCACAGATACGCAGTATTTT